This note documents a single TCR beta chain sequence. Its specific antigen is unknown. Per-base quality was not reported, and no clone a single base away is much larger than it. The sample belongs to a study of blood T cell repertoires in COVID-19 (dated by TCRdb to 2020 to 2022). Looking at the study overall: The collaborator samples originated in the United States, Italy and Spain and spanned the acute and convalescent phases of COVID-19. The samples were drawn from two sources: the first 160 participants of the ongoing ImmuneRACE study, and over 1,000 subjects contributed by 6 global collaborators. A freely available public database, intended as a resource for researchers studying the immune response to SARS-CoV-2, is where the repertoires were released. The material from the prospective study consisted of cDNA or gDNA derived from T cells, B-cell-depleted T cells, or PBMCs. Deeply sampled blood TCRbeta repertoires from subjects exposed to, actively infected with, or recovered from COVID-19 were included in the dataset. Sample metadata almost always included a de-identified subject ID, COVID-19 status, age in years and sex. Where HLA class I and class II types were available, the types were taken from metadata supplied by the sample provider, not from assay-based typing. The research as a whole found: Clinical and demographic metadata were provided uncurated, with the amount varying by source and participant.

Each collaborating institution followed its own protocols to collect whole blood in K2EDTA tubes. For TCRbeta analysis, collaborator samples were shipped as frozen whole blood, as isolated PBMCs, or as DNA extracted from either sample type. TCRbeta CDR3 regions were amplified from genomic DNA using the immunoSEQ Assay, a bias-controlled multiplex PCR. The original pipeline was this. Nucleated cell counts per sample were estimated from amplification of reference gene primers within the assay. To quantify the absolute abundance of each unique TCRbeta CDR3 rearrangement, sequence reads were collapsed and filtered. For each sample, productive Simpson clonality was calculated as the square root of Simpson's diversity index over productive rearrangements. The immuneACCESS repertoire file appears here via TCRdb, limited to in-frame rearrangements. These files lack a portion of the clones; in checked studies, under half of the deficit traces to unresolved V genes, and the cause of the others is not known. The V and J calls and clone size are taken from that table; D and trimming were inferred from the DNA. The table for this sample lists roughly 200,000 clones; about three quarters of them were counted only once. Approximately 9% of the sample is held by the ten biggest clonotypes.

Taken from cysteine to phenylalanine, the CDR3 has 16 residues. Just CDR3 DNA is preserved here, 48 bases in frame from base 1. The germline V gene supplies CDR1 LGHNA and CDR2 YNFKEQ. Trimming takes 4 bases off V and 5 bases off J; junction bases not matched to a gene: 12. The chain links TRBV4-2 with TRBJ2-3; 7 central bases correspond to TRBD2. Sequencing was done on a sample of peripheral blood. The clonotype originates from a woman between 45 and 65 years old with active or convalescent COVID-19. This receptor carries the CDR3 CASSLSSGEGRDTQYF. The DNA sequence is given as TGTGCCAGCAGCCTTTCCTCGGGGGAGGGCCGAGATACGCAGTATTTT.